The 17 T cell receptor beta chains presented below share a single source sample, sequenced in a study of stem cell transplantation in POMP-related autoinflammatory disease (dated by TCRdb to about 2021). The library relied on the immunoSEQ multiplex PCR assay. This immuneACCESS table, as held by TCRdb, lists in-frame sequences with V and J called but not all clones. Of the missing ones, under half trace to an unresolved V gene in checked studies; the others have no known cause. The sample table lists 8,600 or so clones, roughly nine tenths of them with a count of one. Around 2.8% of the sample is held by the ten biggest clonotypes. Antigens for these TCRs are unknown. The label giving this sample's time point can be read as: before hematopoietic stem cell transplant. General study outcomes and caveats: Across all analyzed T-cell subsets, PRAID patients tended toward lower TRB diversity and higher clonality. The number of unique TRB V-J gene pairings in PRAID patients was restricted.

Sequenced material: CD8+ T cells from PBMCs, taken before stem cell transplantation. These receptors all stem from a human donor with POMP-related autoinflammation and immune dysregulation (PRAID).

CDR3 in DNA: TGTGCCAGCAGCGTAGGGGGCGGGAGGGCCACTGAGCAGTTCTTC. As protein: CASSVGGGRATEQFF. The chain links TRBV9 to TRBJ2-1; 9 bases map to TRBD2. Germline values: CDR1 SGDLS, CDR2 YYNGEE. The CDR3 extends over 15 amino acids. The trim removed 0 bases at V and 9 bases at J, leaving 7 bases unmatched.

V and J are TRBV19 and TRBJ1-4; a possible D gene is TRBD1 (6 bases). The CDR3 has 16 residues. The ends were cut back, 4 bases at V and 0 bases at J, with 12 bases in the middle. Germline loops: CDR1 LNHDA, CDR2 SQIVND (reference sequence). The CDR3 here is CASSTLQGSTNEKLFF. The CDR3 nucleotides are TGTGCCAGTAGTACCCTCCAGGGGTCAACTAATGAAAAACTGTTTTTT.

The chain recombines TRBV5-1 with TRBJ1-6, with D possibly TRBD1 on 5 matching bases. The V end was cut by 1 base, the J end by 9 bases, with 14 bases between. The CDR3 totals 15 residues. The germline V gene has CDR1 SGHRS and CDR2 YFSETQ. CDR3 in DNA: TGCGCCAGCAGCTTGATGGACGGGGGTGGTTCACCCCTCCACTTT. Its translation: CASSLMDGGGSPLHF.

The V and J genes are TRBV11-2 and TRBJ2-1; 14 positions agree with TRBD2. Germline V gene data show CDR1 as SGHAT and CDR2 as FQNNGV. V gave up 3 bases and J gave up 12 bases; unmatched junction bases: 13. The CDR3 has 17 amino acids. CDR3 loop: CASSLEGPTSGRVGQFF. CDR3 coding DNA: TGTGCCAGCAGCTTGGAGGGGCCGACTAGCGGGAGGGTCGGGCAGTTCTTC.

This chain connects TRBV2 to TRBJ2-3; perhaps TRBD1 as D (6 bases). Germline values: CDR1 SNHLY, CDR2 FYNNEI. This CDR3 is built from 16 residues. Trimming stripped 8 bases from V and 8 bases from J, with 26 bases between. CDR3 bases: TGTGCCAGCGGCCGGGACCAGGGGCCCCGCTGGGGTACGCAGTATTTT. It specifies CASGRDQGPRWGTQYF.

The chain is built from TRBV29-1 and TRBJ2-5; no clear D. Germline lookup yields CDR1 SQVTM and CDR2 ANQGSEA. The V gene lost 3 bases and the J gene lost 2 bases, with 10 bases spanning the gap. The CDR3 has 13 amino acids. For the CDR3, the DNA is TGCAGCGTTGAGTTTGGGCTACAAGAGACCCAGTACTTC. Its protein product is CSVEFGLQETQYF. Drawing the rest from reference TRBV29-1 and TRBJ2-5, the complete variable domain is SAVISQKPSRDICQRGTSLTIQCQVDSQVTMMFWYRQQPGQSLTLIATANQGSEATYESGFVIDKFPISRPNLTFSTLTVSNMSPEDSSIYLCSVEFGLQETQYFGPGTRLLVL.

The CDR3 protein is CASSSGTEETQYF. The DNA of the CDR3 is TGTGCCAGCAGCTCCGGGACGGAAGAGACCCAGTACTTC. The V and J genes are TRBV7-9 and TRBJ2-5; D is tentatively TRBD1 or TRBD2 (5 bases each). This CDR3 spans 13 amino acids. Germline CDR1 is SEHNR and CDR2 is FQNEAQ (reference sequence). Trimming pared 4 bases from V and 3 bases from J, leaving 9 bases between.

V usage is TRBV6-6 and J usage is TRBJ1-3, with D perhaps matching TRBD1 (5 bases). The CDR3 runs to 15 residues. Germline CDR1 is MNHNY and CDR2 is SVGAGI (reference sequence). V lost 6 bases and J 4 bases, leaving 16 bases between the germline ends. CDR3 sequence: CASSSPGQAGNTIYF. CDR3 DNA sequence: TGTGCCAGCAGCTCCCCGGGGCAGGCAGGAAACACCATATATTTT.

The chain joins TRBV4-1 to TRBJ2-7; no clear D gene. CDR1 is MGHRA, CDR2 YSYEKL, per germline. V was clipped by 1 base and J by 3 bases, with 10 bases between them. CDR3 size: 14 residues. This chain's CDR3 is CASSQVTDYYEQYF. CDR3 coding DNA: TGCGCCAGCAGCCAAGTGACGGATTACTACGAGCAGTACTTC.

This clone was seen only a few times. The chain couples TRBV7-8 to TRBJ1-5; D is ambiguous. The germline V gene has CDR1 SGHVS and CDR2 FQNEAQ. V dropped 2 bases and J dropped 4 bases, with 9 bases sitting between them. This CDR3 contains 14 residues. CDR3 DNA: TGTGCCAGCAGCTTATTGGCAGGAAATCAGCCCCAGCATTTT. The encoded protein is CASSLLAGNQPQHF.

V gene TRBV19 combines with J gene TRBJ2-7, with D possibly TRBD1 on 6 matching bases. The germline CDR1 and CDR2 sequences are LNHDA and SQIVND (reference sequence). This CDR3 comprises 15 residues. V was trimmed by 1 base and J by 6 bases, leaving 16 bases between them. The CDR3 reads CASSIGGRGRGEQYF. The CDR3 DNA is TGTGCCAGTAGTATAGGGGGCAGGGGCCGAGGCGAGCAGTACTTC.

With regard to this clone: One end of the junction is discordant with germline, which a read error may explain. V and J are TRBV7-6 and TRBJ2-7; D is ambiguous. Germline CDR1 SGHVS, CDR2 FNYEAQ. The CDR3 loop spans 13 amino acids. The CDR3 sequence is CASSLDSSHEQYF. The DNA for the CDR3 is TGTGCCAGCAGCTTAGATAGCTCCCACGAGCAGTACTTC.

The CDR3 here is CASSLVAGADEQFF. For the CDR3, the DNA is TGTGCCAGCAGTTTAGTAGCGGGAGCCGATGAGCAGTTCTTC. The chain is built from TRBV27 and TRBJ2-1; 9 bases line up with TRBD2. After removal of 2 bases from V and 8 bases from J, the junction contained 4 bases not matched to a gene. The CDR3 spans 14 residues. CDR1 is MNHEY and CDR2 is SMNVEV in the germline V gene (reference sequence).

V and J are TRBV10-3 and TRBJ1-2; D is undetermined. Germline CDR1 reads ENHRY; CDR2 reads SYGVKD. Trimming removed 2 bases at V and 0 bases at J, with 7 bases between. The CDR3 totals 14 residues. CDR3 sequence reads: CAISEITANYGYTF. The CDR3 DNA reads as TGTGCCATCAGTGAGATCACGGCTAACTATGGCTACACCTTC.

This chain joins TRBV29-1 and TRBJ2-1; 9 positions agree with TRBD1. CDR1 SQVTM and CDR2 ANQGSEA come from the germline V gene. This CDR3 has 14 residues. J gave up 8 bases and V 4 bases, and 9 bases lay outside the gene matches. The CDR3, as DNA: TGCAGCGTTGTGGCCCTGGGACAGGGTCATGAGCAGTTCTTC. Translated, it gives CSVVALGQGHEQFF.

The chain employs TRBV28 and TRBJ1-5, with no clear D. Looked up from germline, CDR1 is MDHEN and CDR2 is SYDVKM. The CDR3 spans 15 residues. Between the trimmed V and J ends, which lost 4 bases and 5 bases, there was a span of 15 bases. CDR3: CASSSLWGVDQPQHF. Here the CDR3 DNA reads TGTGCCAGCAGTTCCCTTTGGGGTGTGGATCAGCCCCAGCATTTT.

This rearrangement joins TRBV21-1 to TRBJ2-7; TRBD1 is the table's D call, not checked against the DNA. TRBV21-1 is recorded as a pseudogene. This CDR3 is built from 16 residues. The CDR3 DNA follows: TGTGCCAGCAGACTGAGCGCGACAGGCGTCTCCTACGAGCAGTACTTC. It is translated as CASRLSATGVSYEQYF.